Below are 7 T cell receptor beta chains sequenced from a single sample in a study of blood T cell repertoires in COVID-19. Data came from immunoSEQ multiplex PCR; TCRdb stores just in-frame clones and leaves some out. The sample records approximately 400,000 clones, about 88% being singletons. Material: PBMCs or T cells enriched from blood (not recorded which). The receptors shown here come from a woman between 18 and 29 years old who had recovered from COVID-19.

The rearrangement joins TRBV2 to TRBJ2-4; 9 bases line up with TRBD1. Germline-derived CDR1 and CDR2 are SNHLY and FYNNEI. The CDR3 length is 18 residues. The V gene end was trimmed by 7 bases and the J gene end by 5 bases; junction bases not matched to a gene: 18. CDR3 sequence reads: CASTVNPDMDRGQNIQYF. The CDR3 DNA follows: TGTGCCAGCACCGTAAACCCTGACATGGACAGGGGTCAAAACATTCAGTACTTC.

The sample holds one count of this clone. The chain has TRBV7-6 and TRBJ2-3, with 10 nucleotides matching TRBD2. Per the germline V gene, CDR1 is SGHVS and CDR2 is FNYEAQ. Trimming took 0 bases from V and 5 from J; bases not matched to a gene: 8. This CDR3 has 17 residues. Here the CDR3 reads CASSLAEASGGIDTQYF. The CDR3 DNA is TGTGCCAGCAGCTTAGCGGAGGCTAGCGGGGGTATAGATACGCAGTATTTT.

The chain carries TRBV14 and TRBJ1-5; 9 bases agree with TRBD1. CDR1 and CDR2 from the germline V gene are SGHDN and FVKESK. The length of the CDR3 is 15 residues. Unmatched junction bases numbered 1, after V lost 4 bases and J lost 0 bases. DNA of the CDR3: TGTGCCAGCAGCCCGGACAGGGGTAGCAATCAGCCCCAGCATTTT. This translates into CASSPDRGSNQPQHF.

The chain employs TRBV9 and TRBJ2-5; 12 bases line up with TRBD1. Germline CDR1 is SGDLS and CDR2 is YYNGEE. This CDR3 is 16 amino acids long. Germline trimming cut 0 bases from V and 6 bases from J; bases unmatched to any gene: 6. The CDR3 sequence: CASSVDGTGGRKTQYF. The CDR3 DNA is TGTGCCAGCAGCGTAGACGGGACAGGGGGCAGAAAGACCCAGTACTTC.

This sequence joins TRBV9 and TRBJ1-3; TRBD1 matches at 8 bases. CDR1 SGDLS and CDR2 YYNGEE come from the germline V gene. The CDR3 sequence is 19 residues long. Trimming cost V 0 bases and J 0 bases; bases outside gene matches: 11. Here the CDR3 DNA reads TGTGCCAGCAGCGTAGATTCAGGGGGCGGAGGACTCTCTGGAAACACCATATATTTT. Protein sequence: CASSVDSGGGGLSGNTIYF. Using reference TRBV9 and TRBJ1-3 for the parts outside the CDR3, the full variable domain is DSGVTQTPKHLITATGQRVTLRCSPRSGDLSVYWYQQSLDQGLQFLIQYYNGEERAKGNILERFSAQQFPDLHSELNLSSLELGDSALYFCASSVDSGGGGLSGNTIYFGEGSWLTVV.

The chain recombines TRBV11-2 with TRBJ2-3; 9 bases match TRBD2. Germline CDR1 SGHAT, CDR2 FQNNGV. This CDR3 comprises 15 residues. With V trimmed by 4 bases and J by 10 bases, 12 bases remained unmatched. CDR3 in amino acids: CASSSLLAGGPAQYF. The CDR3, as DNA: TGTGCCAGCAGCTCGTTACTAGCGGGCGGGCCTGCGCAGTATTTT.

This clone is a singleton in its sample. This chain connects TRBV7-8 to TRBJ1-2; D might be TRBD1 (6 bases). Trimming pared 4 bases from V and 4 bases from J, leaving 10 bases between. The CDR3 runs 13 residues. Germline values: CDR1 SGHVS, CDR2 FQNEAQ. The DNA of the CDR3 is TGTGCCAGCAGCTCCAGGGGCGGCTATGGCTACACCTTC. Translating gives CASSSRGGYGYTF.